This T cell receptor (beta chain) was recovered during a study of human T cells and chemical hapten exposure. About the research overall: Diphenylcyclopropenone was applied weekly to patients' scalps across the roughly 23-week study. Study-level findings and limits: Each of the donors had alopecia, so their immune responses may not resemble those of healthy people.

Time point in this sample: patch test 3, about 24 weeks after DPC sensitization. The treatment here: therapeutic diphenylcyclopropenone sensitization with weekly scalp DPC. Each patch test followed a blood draw. Library construction involved attaching unique molecular identifiers to individual cDNA molecules, which allowed quantitative, reproducible TCR counting. TCRdb passed the RACE reads through MiXCR, listing each CDR3 protein once. The sample includes about 76,000 distinct CDR3 sequences, 10% to 15% of them seen just once. At least ten counts were recorded for this clonotype. Its antigen is undetermined. The V end lost 7 bases, the J end lost 2 bases, and 15 bases lay between the germline ends. This CDR3 contains 15 residues. The germline V gene encodes CDR1 SNHLY and CDR2 FYNNEI.

The source of this sequence is a woman in her fifties or sixties with alopecia areata. Some clones in this sample may be carry-over from other donors' samples. The J gene is TRBJ1-3, the V gene TRBV2; possibly TRBD1 for D (5 bases). Sample: whole blood, taken in connection with sensitization to the hapten diphenylcyclopropenone (DPC). DNA for the CDR3: TGTGCCAGCAAGCGGGTTGGGGACGCTGGAAACACCATATATTTT. Residues: CASKRVGDAGNTIYF. The full variable domain, with the rest looked up from reference TRBV2 and TRBJ1-3, is EPEVTQTPSHQVTQMGQEVILRCVPISNHLYFYWYRQILGQKVEFLVSFYNNEISEKSEIFDDQFSVERPDGSNFTLKIRSTKLEDSAMYFCASKRVGDAGNTIYFGEGSWLTVV.